This T cell receptor (beta chain) was found in a study of blood T cells in healthy people across ages. This clonotype has more than one count but fewer than ten. Per the germline V gene, CDR1 is DFQATT and CDR2 is SNEGSKA (reference sequence). The ends lost 3 bases at V and 5 bases at J; junction bases unmatched: 7. This CDR3 contains 14 residues. Then a second PCR, running about 6 to 11 cycles, was carried out with a sample-barcoded 5' primer and a J-beta primer mix. TCRdb independently ran MiXCR on the 5' RACE reads; one entry per CDR3 protein. The sample consists of about 1.6 million distinct CDR3 sequences, around 35% of them appearing once.

The TCR was taken from a young woman in good health. The sequenced sample consisted of blood. The chain employs TRBV20-1 and TRBJ2-4, with 7 bases aligning to TRBD1. The CDR3 loop is CSASFRTGENIQYF. DNA of the CDR3: TGCAGTGCTAGTTTTCGTACAGGGGAAAACATTCAGTACTTC.